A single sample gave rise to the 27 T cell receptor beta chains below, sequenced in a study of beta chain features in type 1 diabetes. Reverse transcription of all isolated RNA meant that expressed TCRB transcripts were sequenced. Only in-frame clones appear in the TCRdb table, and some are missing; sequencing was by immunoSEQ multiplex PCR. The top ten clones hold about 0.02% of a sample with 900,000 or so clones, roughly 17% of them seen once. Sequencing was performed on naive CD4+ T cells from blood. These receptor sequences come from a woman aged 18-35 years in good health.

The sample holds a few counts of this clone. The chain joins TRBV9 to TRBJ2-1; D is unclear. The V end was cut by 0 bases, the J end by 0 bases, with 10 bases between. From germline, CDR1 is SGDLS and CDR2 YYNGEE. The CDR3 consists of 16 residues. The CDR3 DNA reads TGTGCCAGCAGCGTAGGGTCCCGGAGCTCCTACAATGAGCAGTTCTTC. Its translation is CASSVGSRSSYNEQFF.

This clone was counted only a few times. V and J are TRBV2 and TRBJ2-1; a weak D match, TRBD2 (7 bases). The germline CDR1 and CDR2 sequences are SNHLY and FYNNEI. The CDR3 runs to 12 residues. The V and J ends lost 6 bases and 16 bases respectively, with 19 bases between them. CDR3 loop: CASRGGGGPPFF. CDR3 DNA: TGTGCCAGCAGGGGAGGGGGAGGGCCACCTTTCTTC.

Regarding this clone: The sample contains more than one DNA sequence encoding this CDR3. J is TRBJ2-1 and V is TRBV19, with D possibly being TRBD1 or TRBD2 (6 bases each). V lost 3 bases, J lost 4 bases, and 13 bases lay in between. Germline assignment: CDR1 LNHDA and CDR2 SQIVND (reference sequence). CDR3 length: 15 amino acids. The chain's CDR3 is CASSIEGGRYNEQFF. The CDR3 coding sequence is TGTGCCAGTAGTATCGAGGGGGGTCGATACAATGAGCAGTTCTTC. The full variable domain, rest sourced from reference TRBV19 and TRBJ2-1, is DGGITQSPKYLFRKEGQNVTLSCEQNLNHDAMYWYRQDPGQGLRLIYYSQIVNDFQKGDIAEGYSVSREKKESFPLTVTSAQKNPTAFYLCASSIEGGRYNEQFFGPGTRLTVL.

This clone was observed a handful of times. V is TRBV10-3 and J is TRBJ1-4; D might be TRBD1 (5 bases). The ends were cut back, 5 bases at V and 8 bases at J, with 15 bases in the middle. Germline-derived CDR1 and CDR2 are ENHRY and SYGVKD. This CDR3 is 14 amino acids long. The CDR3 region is CAISNTGGVEKLFF. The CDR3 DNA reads TGTGCCATCAGTAACACAGGAGGGGTCGAAAAACTGTTTTTT.

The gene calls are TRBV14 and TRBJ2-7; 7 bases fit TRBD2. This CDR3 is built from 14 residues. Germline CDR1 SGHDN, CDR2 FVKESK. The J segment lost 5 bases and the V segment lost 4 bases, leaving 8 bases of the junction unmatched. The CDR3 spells CASSLTSKVNEQYF. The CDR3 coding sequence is TGTGCCAGCAGCCTGACTAGCAAAGTAAACGAGCAGTACTTC.

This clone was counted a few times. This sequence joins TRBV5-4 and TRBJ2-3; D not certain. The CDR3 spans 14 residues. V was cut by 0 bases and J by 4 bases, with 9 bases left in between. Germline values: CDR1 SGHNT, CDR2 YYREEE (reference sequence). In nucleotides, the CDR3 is TGTGCCAGCAGCTTGGCAACTACCGCAGATACGCAGTATTTT. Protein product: CASSLATTADTQYF.

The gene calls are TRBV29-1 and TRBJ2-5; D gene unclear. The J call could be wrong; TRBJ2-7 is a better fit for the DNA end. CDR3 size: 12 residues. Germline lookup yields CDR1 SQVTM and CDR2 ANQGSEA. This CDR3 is CSVRVLPNEQYF. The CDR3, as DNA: TGCAGCGTCCGGGTCCTTCCCAACGAGCAGTACTTC.

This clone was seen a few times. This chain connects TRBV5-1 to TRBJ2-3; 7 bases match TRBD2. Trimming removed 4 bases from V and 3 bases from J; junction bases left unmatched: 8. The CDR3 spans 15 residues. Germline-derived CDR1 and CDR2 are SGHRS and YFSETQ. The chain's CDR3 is CASSDSGTTTDTQYF. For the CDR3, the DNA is TGCGCCAGCAGCGACTCCGGGACTACTACAGATACGCAGTATTTT.

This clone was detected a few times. Here the CDR3 reads CSVATDGRRETQYF. The CDR3 bases are TGCAGCGTTGCAACGGACGGACGCCGGGAGACCCAGTACTTC. The rearrangement joins TRBV29-1 to TRBJ2-5; D gene ambiguous. This CDR3 has 14 residues. V was shortened by 4 bases and J by 5 bases, with 17 bases between the two germline ends. Germline loops: CDR1 SQVTM, CDR2 ANQGSEA.

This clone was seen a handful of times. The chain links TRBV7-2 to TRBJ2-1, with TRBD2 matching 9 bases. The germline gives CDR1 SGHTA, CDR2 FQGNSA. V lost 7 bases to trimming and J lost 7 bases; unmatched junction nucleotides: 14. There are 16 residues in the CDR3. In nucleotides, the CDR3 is TGTGCCAGCATCGGTAGCGGGAGTGTTTTTGTGAATGAGCAGTTCTTC. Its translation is CASIGSGSVFVNEQFF. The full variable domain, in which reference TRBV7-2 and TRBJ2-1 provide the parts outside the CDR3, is GAGVSQSPSNKVTEKGKDVELRCDPISGHTALYWYRQSLGQGLEFLIYFQGNSAPDKSGLPSDRFSAERTGGSVSTLTIQRTQQEDSAVYLCASIGSGSVFVNEQFFGPGTRLTVL.

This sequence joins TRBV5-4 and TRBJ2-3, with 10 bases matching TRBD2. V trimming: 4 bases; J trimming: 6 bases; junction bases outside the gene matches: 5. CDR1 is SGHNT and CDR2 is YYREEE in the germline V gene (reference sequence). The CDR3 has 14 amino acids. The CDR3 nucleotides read TGTGCCAGCAGCCAGGGACTAGCGATTGATACGCAGTATTTT. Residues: CASSQGLAIDTQYF.

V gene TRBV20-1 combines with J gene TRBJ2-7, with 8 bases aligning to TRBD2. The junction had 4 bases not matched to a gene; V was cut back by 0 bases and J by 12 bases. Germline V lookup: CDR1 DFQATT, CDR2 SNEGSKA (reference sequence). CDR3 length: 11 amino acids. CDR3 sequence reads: CSARERTSPYF. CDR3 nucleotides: TGCAGTGCTAGAGAGCGGACTAGCCCGTACTTC.

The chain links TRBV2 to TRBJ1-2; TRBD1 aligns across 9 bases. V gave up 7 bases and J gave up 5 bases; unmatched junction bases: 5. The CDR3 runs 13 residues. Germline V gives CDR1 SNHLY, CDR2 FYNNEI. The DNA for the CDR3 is TGTGCCAGCACCCTGGACAGGGGTTATGGCTACACCTTC. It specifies CASTLDRGYGYTF. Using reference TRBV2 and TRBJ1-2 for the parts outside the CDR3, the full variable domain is EPEVTQTPSHQVTQMGQEVILRCVPISNHLYFYWYRQILGQKVEFLVSFYNNEISEKSEIFDDQFSVERPDGSNFTLKIRSTKLEDSAMYFCASTLDRGYGYTFGSGTRLTVV.

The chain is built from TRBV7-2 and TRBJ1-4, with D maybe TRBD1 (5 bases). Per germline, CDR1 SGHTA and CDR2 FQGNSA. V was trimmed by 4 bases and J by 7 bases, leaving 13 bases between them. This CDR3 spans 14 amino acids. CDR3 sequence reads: CASSYPGGSEKLFF. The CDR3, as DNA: TGTGCCAGCAGCTACCCGGGGGGGAGTGAAAAACTGTTTTTT.

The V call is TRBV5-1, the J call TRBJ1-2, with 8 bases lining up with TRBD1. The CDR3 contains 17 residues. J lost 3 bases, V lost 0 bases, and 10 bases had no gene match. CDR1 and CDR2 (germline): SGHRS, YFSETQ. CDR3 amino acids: CASSLAGAGGPYYGYTF. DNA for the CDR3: TGCGCCAGCAGCTTGGCCGGGGCAGGGGGCCCTTACTATGGCTACACCTTC.

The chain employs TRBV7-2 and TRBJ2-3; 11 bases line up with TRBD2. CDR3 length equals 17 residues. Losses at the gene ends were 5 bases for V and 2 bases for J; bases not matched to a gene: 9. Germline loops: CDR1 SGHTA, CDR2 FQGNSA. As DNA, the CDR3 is TGTGCCAGCAGCCCTCGGGCTAGCGGGAGGCACACAGATACGCAGTATTTT. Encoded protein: CASSPRASGRHTDTQYF.

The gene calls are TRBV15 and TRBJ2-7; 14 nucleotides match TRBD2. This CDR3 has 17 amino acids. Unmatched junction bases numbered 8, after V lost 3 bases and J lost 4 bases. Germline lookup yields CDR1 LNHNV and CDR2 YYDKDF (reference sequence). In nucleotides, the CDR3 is TGTGCCACCAGCAGTCTCTTCGGGACTAGCGGGAGTTACGAGCAGTACTTC. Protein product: CATSSLFGTSGSYEQYF.

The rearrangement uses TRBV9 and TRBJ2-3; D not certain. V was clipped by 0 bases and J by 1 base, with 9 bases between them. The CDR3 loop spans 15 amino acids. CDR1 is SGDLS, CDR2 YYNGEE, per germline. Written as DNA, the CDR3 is TGTGCCAGCAGCGTAGAAGGGCGCCGCACAGATACGCAGTATTTT. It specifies CASSVEGRRTDTQYF. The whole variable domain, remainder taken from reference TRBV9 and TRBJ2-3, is DSGVTQTPKHLITATGQRVTLRCSPRSGDLSVYWYQQSLDQGLQFLIQYYNGEERAKGNILERFSAQQFPDLHSELNLSSLELGDSALYFCASSVEGRRTDTQYFGPGTRLTVL.

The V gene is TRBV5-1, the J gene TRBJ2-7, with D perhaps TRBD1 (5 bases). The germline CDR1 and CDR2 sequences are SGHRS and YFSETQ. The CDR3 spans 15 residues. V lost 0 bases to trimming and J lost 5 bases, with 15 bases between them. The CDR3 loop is CASSLDRSFPHEQYF. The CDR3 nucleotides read TGCGCCAGCAGCTTGGACAGGTCTTTCCCCCACGAGCAGTACTTC. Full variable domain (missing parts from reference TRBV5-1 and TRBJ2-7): KAGVTQTPRYLIKTRGQQVTLSCSPISGHRSVSWYQQTPGQGLQFLFEYFSETQRNKGNFPGRFSGRQFSNSRSEMNVSTLELGDSALYLCASSLDRSFPHEQYFGPGTRLTVT.

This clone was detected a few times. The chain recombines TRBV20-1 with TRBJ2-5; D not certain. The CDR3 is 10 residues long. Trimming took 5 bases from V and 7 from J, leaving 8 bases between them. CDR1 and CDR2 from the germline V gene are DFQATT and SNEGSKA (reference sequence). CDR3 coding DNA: TGCAGTGCTGGAGCTGTGACCCAGTACTTC. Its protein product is CSAGAVTQYF.

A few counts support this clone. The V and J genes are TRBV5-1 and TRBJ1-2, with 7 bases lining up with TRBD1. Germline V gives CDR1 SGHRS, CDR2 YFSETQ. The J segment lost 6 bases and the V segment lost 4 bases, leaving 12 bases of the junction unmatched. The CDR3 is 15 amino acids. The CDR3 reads CASSGGTTGVDGYTF. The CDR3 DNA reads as TGCGCCAGCAGCGGTGGAACCACAGGGGTGGATGGCTACACCTTC.

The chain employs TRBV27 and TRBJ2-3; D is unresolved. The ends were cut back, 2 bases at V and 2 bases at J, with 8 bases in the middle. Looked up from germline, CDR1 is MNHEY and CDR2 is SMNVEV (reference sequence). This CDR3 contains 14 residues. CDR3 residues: CASSLEPFTDTQYF. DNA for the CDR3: TGTGCCAGCAGTTTAGAGCCGTTCACAGATACGCAGTATTTT.

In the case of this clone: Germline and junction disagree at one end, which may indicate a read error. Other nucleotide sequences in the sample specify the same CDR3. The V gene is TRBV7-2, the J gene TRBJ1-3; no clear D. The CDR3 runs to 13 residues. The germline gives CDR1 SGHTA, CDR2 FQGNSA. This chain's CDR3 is CASSQTSGNTIYF. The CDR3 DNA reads TGTGCTAGCAGCCAAACGTCTGGAAACACCATATATTTT. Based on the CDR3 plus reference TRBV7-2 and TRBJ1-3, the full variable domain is GAGVSQSPSNKVTEKGKDVELRCDPISGHTALYWYRQSLGQGLEFLIYFQGNSAPDKSGLPSDRFSAERTGGSVSTLTIQRTQQEDSAVYLCASSQTSGNTIYFGEGSWLTVV.

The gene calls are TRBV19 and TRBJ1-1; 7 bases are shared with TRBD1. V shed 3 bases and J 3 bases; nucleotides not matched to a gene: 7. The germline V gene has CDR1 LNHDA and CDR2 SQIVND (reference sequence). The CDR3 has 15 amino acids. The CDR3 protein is CASSIPTGRHTEAFF. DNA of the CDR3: TGTGCCAGTAGTATTCCGACAGGGCGGCACACTGAAGCTTTCTTT. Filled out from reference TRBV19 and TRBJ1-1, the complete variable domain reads DGGITQSPKYLFRKEGQNVTLSCEQNLNHDAMYWYRQDPGQGLRLIYYSQIVNDFQKGDIAEGYSVSREKKESFPLTVTSAQKNPTAFYLCASSIPTGRHTEAFFGQGTRLTVV.

CDR3 DNA: TGTGCCAGCAGCCCAGGACTAGCGGGAGAGGCAGATACGCAGTATTTT. Its translation: CASSPGLAGEADTQYF. This chain joins TRBV7-2 and TRBJ2-3, with 13 bases fitting TRBD2. There are 16 residues in the CDR3. Germline values: CDR1 SGHTA, CDR2 FQGNSA. The J segment lost 4 bases and the V segment lost 5 bases, leaving 6 bases of the junction unmatched.

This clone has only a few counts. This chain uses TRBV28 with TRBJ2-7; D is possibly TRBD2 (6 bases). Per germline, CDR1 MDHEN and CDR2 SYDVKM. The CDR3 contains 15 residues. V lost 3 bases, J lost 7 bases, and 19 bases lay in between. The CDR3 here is CASSFSVRPGREQYF. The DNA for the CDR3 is TGTGCCAGCAGTTTCTCTGTCAGGCCTGGGAGGGAGCAGTACTTC.

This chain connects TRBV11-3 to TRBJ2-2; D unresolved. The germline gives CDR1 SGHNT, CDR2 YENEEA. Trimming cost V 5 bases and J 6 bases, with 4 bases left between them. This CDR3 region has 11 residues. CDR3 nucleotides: TGTGCCAGCAGCGAGTCCGGGGAGCTGTTTTTT. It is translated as CASSESGELFF. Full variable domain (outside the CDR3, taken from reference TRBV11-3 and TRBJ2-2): EAGVVQSPRYKIIEKKQPVAFWCNPISGHNTLYWYLQNLGQGPELLIRYENEEAVDDSQLPKDRFSAERLKGVDSTLKIQPAELGDSAVYLCASSESGELFFGEGSRLTVL.